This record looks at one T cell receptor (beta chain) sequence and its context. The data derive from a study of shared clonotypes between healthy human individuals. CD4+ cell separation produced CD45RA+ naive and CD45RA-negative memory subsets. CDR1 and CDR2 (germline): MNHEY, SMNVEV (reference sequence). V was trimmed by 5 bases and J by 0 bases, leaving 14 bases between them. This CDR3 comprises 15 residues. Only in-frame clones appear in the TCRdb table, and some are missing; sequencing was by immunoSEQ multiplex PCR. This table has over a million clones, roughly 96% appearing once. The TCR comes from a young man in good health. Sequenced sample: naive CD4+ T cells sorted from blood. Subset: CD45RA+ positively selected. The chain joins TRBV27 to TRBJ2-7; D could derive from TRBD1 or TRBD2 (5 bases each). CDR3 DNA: TGTGCCAGCAGTATCCGGGACCGCACCTCCTACGAGCAGTACTTC. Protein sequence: CASSIRDRTSYEQYF.